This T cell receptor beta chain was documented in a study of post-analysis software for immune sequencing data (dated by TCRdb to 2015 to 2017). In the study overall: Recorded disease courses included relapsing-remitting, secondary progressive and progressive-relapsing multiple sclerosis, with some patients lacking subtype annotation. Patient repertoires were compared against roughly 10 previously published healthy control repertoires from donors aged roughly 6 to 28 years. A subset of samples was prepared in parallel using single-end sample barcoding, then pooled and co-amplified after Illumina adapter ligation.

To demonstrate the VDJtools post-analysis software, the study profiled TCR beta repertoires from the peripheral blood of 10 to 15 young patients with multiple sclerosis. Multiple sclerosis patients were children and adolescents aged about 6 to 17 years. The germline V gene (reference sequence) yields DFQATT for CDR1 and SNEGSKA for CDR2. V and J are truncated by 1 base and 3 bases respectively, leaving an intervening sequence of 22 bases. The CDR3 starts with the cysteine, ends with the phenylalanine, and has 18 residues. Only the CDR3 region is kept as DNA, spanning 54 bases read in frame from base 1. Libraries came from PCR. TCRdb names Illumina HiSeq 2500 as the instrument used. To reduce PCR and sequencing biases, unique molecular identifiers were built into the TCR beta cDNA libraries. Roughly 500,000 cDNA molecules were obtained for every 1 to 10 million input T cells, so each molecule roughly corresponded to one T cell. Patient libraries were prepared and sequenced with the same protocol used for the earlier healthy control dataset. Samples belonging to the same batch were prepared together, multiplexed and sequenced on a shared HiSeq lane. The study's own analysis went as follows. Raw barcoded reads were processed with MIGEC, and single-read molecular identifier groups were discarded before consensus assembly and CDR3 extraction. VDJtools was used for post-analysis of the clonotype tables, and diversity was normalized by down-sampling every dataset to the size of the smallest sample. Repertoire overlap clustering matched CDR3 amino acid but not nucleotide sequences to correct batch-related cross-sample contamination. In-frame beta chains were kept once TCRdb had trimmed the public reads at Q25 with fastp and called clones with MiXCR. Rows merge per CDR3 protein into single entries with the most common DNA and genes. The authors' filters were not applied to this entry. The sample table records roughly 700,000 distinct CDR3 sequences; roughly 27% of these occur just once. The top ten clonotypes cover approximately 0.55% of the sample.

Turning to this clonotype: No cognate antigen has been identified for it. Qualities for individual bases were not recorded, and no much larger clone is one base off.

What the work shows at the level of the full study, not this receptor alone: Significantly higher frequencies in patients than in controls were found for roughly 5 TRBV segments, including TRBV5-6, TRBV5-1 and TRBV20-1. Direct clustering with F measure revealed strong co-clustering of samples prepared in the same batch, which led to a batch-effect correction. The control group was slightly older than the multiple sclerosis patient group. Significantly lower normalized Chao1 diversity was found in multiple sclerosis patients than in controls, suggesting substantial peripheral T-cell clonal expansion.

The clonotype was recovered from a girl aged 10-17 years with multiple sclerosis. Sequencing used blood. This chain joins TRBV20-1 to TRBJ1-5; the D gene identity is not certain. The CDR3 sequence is CSARAARAGTEYNQPQHF. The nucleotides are TGCAGTGCTAGAGCGGCTAGGGCCGGAACCGAATACAATCAGCCCCAGCATTTT.